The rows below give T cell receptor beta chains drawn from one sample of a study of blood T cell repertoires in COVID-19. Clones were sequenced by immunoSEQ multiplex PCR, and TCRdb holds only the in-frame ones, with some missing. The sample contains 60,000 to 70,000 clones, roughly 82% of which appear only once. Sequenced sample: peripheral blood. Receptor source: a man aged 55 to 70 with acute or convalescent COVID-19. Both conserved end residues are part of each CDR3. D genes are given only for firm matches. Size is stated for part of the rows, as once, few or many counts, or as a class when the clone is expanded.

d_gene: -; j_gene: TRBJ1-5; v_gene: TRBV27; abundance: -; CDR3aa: CASSFDRIQPQHF; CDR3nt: TGTGCCAGCAGTTTCGACAGGATCCAGCCCCAGCATTTT
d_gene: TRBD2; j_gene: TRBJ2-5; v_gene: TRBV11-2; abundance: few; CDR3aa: CASSLGGVQETQYF; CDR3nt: TGTGCCAGCAGCCTTGGGGGGGTACAAGAGACCCAGTACTTC
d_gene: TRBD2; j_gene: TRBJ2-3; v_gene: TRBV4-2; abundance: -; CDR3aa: CASSQAAGGYTDTQYF; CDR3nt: TGTGCCAGCAGCCAAGCCGCGGGGGGCTACACAGATACGCAGTATTTT
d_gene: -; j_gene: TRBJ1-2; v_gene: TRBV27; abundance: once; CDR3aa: CASSFPPAFSGYTF; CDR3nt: TGTGCCAGCAGTTTCCCCCCAGCGTTCAGTGGCTACACCTTC
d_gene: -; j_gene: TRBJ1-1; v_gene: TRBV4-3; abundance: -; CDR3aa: CASSQEQVSTEAFF; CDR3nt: TGCGCCAGCAGCCAAGAGCAGGTTTCCACTGAAGCTTTCTTT
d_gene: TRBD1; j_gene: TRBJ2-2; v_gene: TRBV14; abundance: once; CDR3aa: CASSPTTGVGTGELFF; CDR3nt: TGTGCCAGCAGCCCCACAACAGGGGTGGGCACCGGGGAGCTGTTTTTT
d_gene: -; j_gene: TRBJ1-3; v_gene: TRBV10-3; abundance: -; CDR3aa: CAISEGLSGNTIYF; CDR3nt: TGTGCCATCAGTGAAGGACTCTCTGGAAACACCATATATTTT
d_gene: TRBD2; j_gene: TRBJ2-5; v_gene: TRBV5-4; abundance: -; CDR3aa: CASSLRGGRETQYF; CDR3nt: TGTGCCAGCAGCTTGCGGGGGGGCAGGGAGACCCAGTACTTC
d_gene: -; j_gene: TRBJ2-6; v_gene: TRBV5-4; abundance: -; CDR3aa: CASSLATGDLGVLTF; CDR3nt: TGTGCCAGCAGCTTGGCCACGGGGGATCTAGGGGTCCTGACTTTC
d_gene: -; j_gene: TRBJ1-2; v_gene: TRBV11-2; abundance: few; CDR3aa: CASSGQLLSNYGYTF; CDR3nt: TGTGCCAGCAGCGGACAACTGCTATCAAACTATGGCTACACCTTC
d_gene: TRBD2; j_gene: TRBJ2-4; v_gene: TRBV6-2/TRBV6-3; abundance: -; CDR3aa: CASSQSWSGDRGKNIQYF; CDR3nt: TGTGCCAGCAGTCAATCCTGGAGCGGGGATAGAGGGAAAAACATTCAGTACTTC